The clone carrying this TCR beta chain was counted only a few times. 13 Jbeta primers and 60 Vbeta primers were used for the PCR. Assay: immunoSEQ multiplex PCR; the TCRdb copy retains only in-frame clones and omits some. There are tens of thousands of clones in the sample; around two thirds occur only once, and about 6% lies in the top ten. This record belongs to a study of cytomegalovirus exposure and HLA in healthy donors. Study-wide background: In an early release, HLA-typed donors contributed about 80 million unique TCR sequences.

This CDR3 is 13 amino acids long. CDR1 is SGHVS and CDR2 is FNYEAQ in the germline V gene. Trimming cost V 5 bases and J 5 bases; bases outside gene matches: 6. The receptor's source is a man aged 25-40 years in good health and CMV-seronegative. The sequenced sample was PBMCs. The chain recombines TRBV7-6 with TRBJ2-7; 7 nucleotides line up with TRBD1. CDR3 nucleotides: TGTGCCAGCAGCCGCCGGGACAGCAACGAGCAGTACTTC. Its translation is CASSRRDSNEQYF.